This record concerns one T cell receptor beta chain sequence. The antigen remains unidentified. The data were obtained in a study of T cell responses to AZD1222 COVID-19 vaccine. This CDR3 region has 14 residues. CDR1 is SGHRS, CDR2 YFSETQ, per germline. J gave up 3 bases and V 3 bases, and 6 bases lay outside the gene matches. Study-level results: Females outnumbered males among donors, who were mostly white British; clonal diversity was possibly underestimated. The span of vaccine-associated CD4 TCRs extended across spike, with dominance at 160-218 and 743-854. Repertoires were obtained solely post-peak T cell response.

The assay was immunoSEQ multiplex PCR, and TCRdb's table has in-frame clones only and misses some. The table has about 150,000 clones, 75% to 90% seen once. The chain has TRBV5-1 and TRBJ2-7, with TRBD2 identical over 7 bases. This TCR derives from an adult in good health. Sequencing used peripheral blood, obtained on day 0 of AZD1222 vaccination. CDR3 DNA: TGCGCCAGCAGCTGGTCTAGCGGTTTCTACGAGCAGTACTTC. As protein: CASSWSSGFYEQYF.